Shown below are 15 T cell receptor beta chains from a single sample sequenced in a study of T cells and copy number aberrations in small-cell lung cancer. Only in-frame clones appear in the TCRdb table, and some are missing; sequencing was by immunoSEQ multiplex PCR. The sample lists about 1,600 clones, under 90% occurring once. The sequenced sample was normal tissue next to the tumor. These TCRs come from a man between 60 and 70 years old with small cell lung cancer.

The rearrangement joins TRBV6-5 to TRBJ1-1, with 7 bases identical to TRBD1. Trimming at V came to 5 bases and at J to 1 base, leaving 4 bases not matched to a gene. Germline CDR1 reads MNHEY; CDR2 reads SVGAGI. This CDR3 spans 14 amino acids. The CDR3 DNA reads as TGTGCCAGCAGTCCCCGGACAGGGAACACTGAAGCTTTCTTT. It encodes CASSPRTGNTEAFF.

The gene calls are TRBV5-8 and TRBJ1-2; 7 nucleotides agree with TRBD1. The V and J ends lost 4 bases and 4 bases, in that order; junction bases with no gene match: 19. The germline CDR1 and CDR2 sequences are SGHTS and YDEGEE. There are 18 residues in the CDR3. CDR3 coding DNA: TGTGCCAGCAGCCGAGGGGGCGGAGAGATAACCCCAACCTATGGCTACACCTTC. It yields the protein CASSRGGGEITPTYGYTF.

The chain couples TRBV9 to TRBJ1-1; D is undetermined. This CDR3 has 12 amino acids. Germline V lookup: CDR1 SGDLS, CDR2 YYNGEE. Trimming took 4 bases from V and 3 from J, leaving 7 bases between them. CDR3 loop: CASSSQDTEAFF. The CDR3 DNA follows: TGTGCCAGCAGCTCCCAGGACACTGAAGCTTTCTTT.

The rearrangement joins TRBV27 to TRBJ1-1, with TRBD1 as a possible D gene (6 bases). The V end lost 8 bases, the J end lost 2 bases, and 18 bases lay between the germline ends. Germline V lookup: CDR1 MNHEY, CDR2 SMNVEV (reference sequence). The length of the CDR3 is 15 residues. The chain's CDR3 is CASSPWGRGNTEAFF. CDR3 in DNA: TGTGCCAGCTCTCCTTGGGGCAGGGGTAACACTGAAGCTTTCTTT.

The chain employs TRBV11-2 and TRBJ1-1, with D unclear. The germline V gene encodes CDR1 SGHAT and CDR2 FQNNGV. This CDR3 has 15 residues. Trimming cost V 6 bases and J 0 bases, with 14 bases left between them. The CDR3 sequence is CASRWSTSLNTEAFF. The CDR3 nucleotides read TGTGCCAGCAGATGGTCCACCTCCCTGAACACTGAAGCTTTCTTT.

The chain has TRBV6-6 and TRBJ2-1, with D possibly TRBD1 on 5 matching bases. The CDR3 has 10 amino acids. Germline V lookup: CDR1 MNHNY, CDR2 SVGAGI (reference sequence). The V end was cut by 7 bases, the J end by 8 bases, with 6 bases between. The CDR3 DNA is TGTGCCAGCAAAGGGGATGAGCAGTTCTTC. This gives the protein CASKGDEQFF.

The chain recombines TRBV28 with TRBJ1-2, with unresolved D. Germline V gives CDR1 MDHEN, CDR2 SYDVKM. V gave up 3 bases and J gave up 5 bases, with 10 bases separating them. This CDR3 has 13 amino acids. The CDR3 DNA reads TGTGCCAGCAGTTTTGGCCTAGGATATGGCTACACCTTC. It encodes CASSFGLGYGYTF.

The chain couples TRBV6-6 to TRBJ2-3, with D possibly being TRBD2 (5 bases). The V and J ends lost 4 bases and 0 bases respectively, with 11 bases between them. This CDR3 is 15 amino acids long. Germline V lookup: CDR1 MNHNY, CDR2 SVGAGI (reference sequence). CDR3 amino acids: CASSWGGRSTDTQYF. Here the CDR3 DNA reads TGTGCCAGCAGTTGGGGTGGGAGAAGCACAGATACGCAGTATTTT.

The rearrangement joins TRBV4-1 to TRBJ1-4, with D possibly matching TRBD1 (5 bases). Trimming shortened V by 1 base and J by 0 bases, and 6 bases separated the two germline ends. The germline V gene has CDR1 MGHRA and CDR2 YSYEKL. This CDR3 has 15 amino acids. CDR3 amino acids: CASSQVGPTNEKLFF. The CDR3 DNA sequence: TGCGCCAGCAGCCAAGTGGGACCAACTAATGAAAAACTGTTTTTT.

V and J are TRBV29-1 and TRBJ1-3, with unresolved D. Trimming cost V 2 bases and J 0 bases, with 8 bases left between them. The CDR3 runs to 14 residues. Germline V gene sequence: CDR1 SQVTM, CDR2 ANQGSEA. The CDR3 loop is CSVERQNSGNTIYF. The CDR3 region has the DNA TGCAGCGTTGAAAGGCAGAACTCTGGAAACACCATATATTTT.

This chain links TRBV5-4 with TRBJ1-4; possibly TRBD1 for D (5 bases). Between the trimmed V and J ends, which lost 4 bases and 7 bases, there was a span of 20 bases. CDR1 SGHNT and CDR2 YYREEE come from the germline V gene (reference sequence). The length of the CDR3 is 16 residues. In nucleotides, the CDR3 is TGTGCCAGCAGCCCAAACGGGGGGGGTTCGGGTGAAAAACTGTTTTTT. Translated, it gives CASSPNGGGSGEKLFF.

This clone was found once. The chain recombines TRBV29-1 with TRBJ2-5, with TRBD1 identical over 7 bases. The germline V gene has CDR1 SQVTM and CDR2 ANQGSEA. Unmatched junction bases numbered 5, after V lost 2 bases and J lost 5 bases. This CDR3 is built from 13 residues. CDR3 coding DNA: TGCAGCGTTGAACAGGGGGAGAGGGAGACCCAGTACTTC. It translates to CSVEQGERETQYF. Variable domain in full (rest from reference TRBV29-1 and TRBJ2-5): SAVISQKPSRDICQRGTSLTIQCQVDSQVTMMFWYRQQPGQSLTLIATANQGSEATYESGFVIDKFPISRPNLTFSTLTVSNMSPEDSSIYLCSVEQGERETQYFGPGTRLLVL.

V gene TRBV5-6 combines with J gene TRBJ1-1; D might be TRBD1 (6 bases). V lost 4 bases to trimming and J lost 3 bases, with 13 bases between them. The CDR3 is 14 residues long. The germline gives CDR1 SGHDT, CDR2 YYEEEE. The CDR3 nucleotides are TGTGCCAGCAGCCCAAGGACAGCCCACACTGAAGCTTTCTTT. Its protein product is CASSPRTAHTEAFF.

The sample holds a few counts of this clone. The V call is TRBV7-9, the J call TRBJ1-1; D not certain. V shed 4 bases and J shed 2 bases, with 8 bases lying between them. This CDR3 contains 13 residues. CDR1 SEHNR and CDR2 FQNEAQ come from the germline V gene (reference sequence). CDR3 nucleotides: TGTGCCAGCAGCTCTGACGTTAACACTGAAGCTTTCTTT. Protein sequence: CASSSDVNTEAFF. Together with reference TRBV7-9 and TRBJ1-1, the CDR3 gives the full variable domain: DTGVSQNPRHKITKRGQNVTFRCDPISEHNRLYWYRQTLGQGPEFLTYFQNEAQLEKSRLLSDRFSAERPKGSFSTLEIQRTEQGDSAMYLCASSSDVNTEAFFGQGTRLTVV.

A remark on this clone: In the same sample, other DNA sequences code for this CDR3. DNA of the CDR3: TGCGCCAGCAGCCAAGAGGGGGTAGGCACTGAAGCTTTCTTT. Translation gives CASSQEGVGTEAFF. The gene calls are TRBV4-1 and TRBJ1-1, with D perhaps TRBD1 (5 bases). Germline CDR1 reads MGHRA; CDR2 reads YSYEKL. The CDR3 contains 14 residues. V was clipped by 0 bases and J by 4 bases, with 9 bases between them.